These 7 T cell receptor beta chains were all obtained from the same sample, sequenced in a study of blood T cell repertoires in COVID-19. Libraries were prepared by immunoSEQ multiplex PCR; TCRdb keeps only in-frame clonotypes and omits some of them. The sample has a few hundred thousand clones, 70% to 90% seen once. Sample: peripheral blood. These TCRs come from a woman in her 70s with active or convalescent COVID-19.

The V gene is TRBV11-2, the J gene TRBJ2-3; perhaps TRBD1 as D (5 bases). This CDR3 spans 15 amino acids. CDR1 and CDR2 (germline): SGHAT, FQNNGV. Trimming pared 5 bases from V and 3 bases from J, leaving 15 bases between. CDR3 DNA: TGTGCCAGCAGCCAGGGCAGGGCAGATACAGATACGCAGTATTTT. It translates to CASSQGRADTDTQYF.

The chain uses TRBV19 and TRBJ2-1, with D perhaps TRBD2 (5 bases). Germline V lookup: CDR1 LNHDA, CDR2 SQIVND (reference sequence). The CDR3 spans 15 residues. V was cut by 5 bases and J by 0 bases, with 11 bases left in between. This CDR3 is CASSEGPSSYNEQFF. In nucleotides, the CDR3 is TGTGCCAGTAGTGAGGGCCCTAGCTCCTACAATGAGCAGTTCTTC.

The chain joins TRBV18 to TRBJ1-1; D call uncertain. The CDR3 spans 15 residues. With 3 bases removed from V and 1 base from J, the gap between germline ends came to 12 bases. CDR1 and CDR2 from the germline V gene are KGHSH and LQKENI. The CDR3 nucleotides are TGTGCCAGCTCACCGCGGATCGGGAGGAACACTGAAGCTTTCTTT. Encoded protein: CASSPRIGRNTEAFF.

The chain joins TRBV5-4 to TRBJ2-7; a weak D match, TRBD1 (6 bases). V lost 2 bases, J lost 2 bases, and 14 bases lay in between. CDR3 length equals 15 residues. The germline gives CDR1 SGHNT, CDR2 YYREEE (reference sequence). The CDR3 DNA is TGTGCCAGCAGCTTCGTATCAGGGGATCCCTACGAGCAGTACTTC. Encoded protein: CASSFVSGDPYEQYF.

This chain connects TRBV18 to TRBJ1-2, with D maybe TRBD1 (6 bases). V was clipped by 0 bases and J by 8 bases, with 16 bases between them. The germline V gene encodes CDR1 KGHSH and CDR2 LQKENI. This CDR3 region has 15 residues. The chain's CDR3 is CASSPPSRGSGGYTF. CDR3 DNA sequence: TGTGCCAGCTCACCACCCTCCAGGGGATCAGGGGGCTACACCTTC.

The chain joins TRBV2 to TRBJ2-5; the D gene is possibly TRBD2 (5 bases). Germline CDR1 SNHLY, CDR2 FYNNEI. Trimming pared 4 bases from V and 2 bases from J, leaving 20 bases between. This CDR3 is built from 17 residues. Written as DNA, the CDR3 is TGTGCCAGCAGTGGGGGTCCGCAAACCTCGGGGCAAGAGACCCAGTACTTC. Translation gives CASSGGPQTSGQETQYF. Full variable domain (outside the CDR3, taken from reference TRBV2 and TRBJ2-5): EPEVTQTPSHQVTQMGQEVILRCVPISNHLYFYWYRQILGQKVEFLVSFYNNEISEKSEIFDDQFSVERPDGSNFTLKIRSTKLEDSAMYFCASSGGPQTSGQETQYFGPGTRLLVL.

The J gene is TRBJ2-7, the V gene TRBV6-5; a weak D match, TRBD1 (6 bases). The CDR3 is 15 amino acids. Germline CDR1 reads MNHEY; CDR2 reads SVGAGI. Trimming stripped 6 bases from V and 0 bases from J, with 15 bases between. In nucleotides, the CDR3 is TGTGCCAGCAGCAAACCGGGACACAGCTCCTACGAGCAGTACTTC. Translated, it gives CASSKPGHSSYEQYF.